Listed below are T cell receptor beta chains from one sample, sequenced in a study of shared clonotypes between healthy human individuals. Sequencing was performed with immunoSEQ multiplex PCR; in TCRdb, only in-frame clones are kept and a portion is missing. The sample includes some 2,000,000 clones, more than 90% of them seen just once. The sample consisted of naive CD4+ T cells sorted from blood. The receptors originated from a man in his late teens or twenties in good health. The CDR3 runs from the conserved cysteine through the conserved F or W. D genes are given only for firm matches. Not every row has a clone size; where given, it reads once, few, many or a size class.

clone size: .
J gene: TRBJ1-4
V gene: TRBV29-1
D gene: .
CDR3 DNA: TGCAGCGTTGAGTTGGGGGCTGAAAAACTGTTTTTT
CDR3 protein: CSVELGAEKLFF

clone size: .
J gene: TRBJ1-6
V gene: TRBV11-2
D gene: TRBD1
CDR3 DNA: TGTGCCAGCGGACAGGTCTTTAATTCACCCCTCCACTTT
CDR3 protein: CASGQVFNSPLHF

clone size: .
J gene: TRBJ2-1
V gene: TRBV6-4
D gene: TRBD2
CDR3 DNA: TGTGCCAGCAGTGAAGGCGTATCAGGAGCGGGAGGGCGGAATGAGCAGTTCTTC
CDR3 protein: CASSEGVSGAGGRNEQFF

clone size: .
J gene: TRBJ2-7
V gene: TRBV20-1
D gene: .
CDR3 DNA: TGCAGTGCTAGGACTGACGAGCAGTACTTC
CDR3 protein: CSARTDEQYF

clone size: .
J gene: TRBJ2-6
V gene: TRBV4-3
D gene: .
CDR3 DNA: TGCGCCAGCAGCCCGGGGGGCCCTGGGGCCAACGTCCTGACTTTC
CDR3 protein: CASSPGGPGANVLTF

clone size: .
J gene: TRBJ2-3
V gene: TRBV11-2
D gene: TRBD2
CDR3 DNA: TGTGCCAGCAGCTCTTGGCCAGCGGGGAAAAGCACAGATACGCAGTATTTT
CDR3 protein: CASSSWPAGKSTDTQYF

clone size: .
J gene: TRBJ1-4
V gene: TRBV5-1
D gene: .
CDR3 DNA: TGCGCCAGCAGGACAACTAATGAAAAACTGTTTTTT
CDR3 protein: CASRTTNEKLFF

clone size: .
J gene: TRBJ1-2
V gene: TRBV6-1
D gene: TRBD1
CDR3 DNA: TGTGCCAGCAGCGAGACCGGGACAGGGTTCGGCTACACCTTC
CDR3 protein: CASSETGTGFGYTF

clone size: .
J gene: TRBJ2-7
V gene: TRBV5-1
D gene: .
CDR3 DNA: TGCGCCAGCAGCTCTTGGGGGAGCTCCTACGAGCAGTACTTC
CDR3 protein: CASSSWGSSYEQYF

clone size: .
J gene: TRBJ2-5
V gene: TRBV7-9
D gene: .
CDR3 DNA: TGTGCCAGCAGCCGATCCACAGTATTTTTGGCCCAAGAGACCCAGTACTTC
CDR3 protein: CASSRSTVFLAQETQYF

clone size: .
J gene: TRBJ2-7
V gene: TRBV7-9
D gene: .
CDR3 DNA: TGTGCCAGCAGCTTAAGCAGGGGCGAGCAGTACTTC
CDR3 protein: CASSLSRGEQYF

clone size: .
J gene: TRBJ2-7
V gene: TRBV28
D gene: .
CDR3 DNA: TGTGCCAGCAGGGGCCCGGGGGCCTACGAGCAGTACTTC
CDR3 protein: CASRGPGAYEQYF

clone size: .
J gene: TRBJ2-5
V gene: TRBV27
D gene: TRBD2
CDR3 DNA: TGTGCCAGCAGCCAACTAGCGGCTCAAGAGACCCAGTACTTC
CDR3 protein: CASSQLAAQETQYF

clone size: .
J gene: TRBJ2-1
V gene: TRBV6-1
D gene: .
CDR3 DNA: TGTGCCAGCAGGGGGGGTTTCTCCTACAATGAGCAGTTCTTC
CDR3 protein: CASRGGFSYNEQFF

clone size: .
J gene: TRBJ2-3
V gene: TRBV20-1
D gene: .
CDR3 DNA: TGCAGTGTCGATACGCAGTATTTT
CDR3 protein: CSVDTQYF

clone size: once
J gene: TRBJ1-6
V gene: TRBV7-2
D gene: .
CDR3 DNA: TGTGCCAGCAGCTTAGCAGGAGGGGGCTATAATTCACCCCTCCACTTT
CDR3 protein: CASSLAGGGYNSPLHF

clone size: .
J gene: TRBJ2-5
V gene: TRBV10-1
D gene: TRBD2
CDR3 DNA: TGCGCCAGCAGTGAGTCGCGGGGGGGGAAACTACAAGAGACCCAGTACTTC
CDR3 protein: CASSESRGGKLQETQYF

clone size: .
J gene: TRBJ2-7
V gene: TRBV6-1
D gene: .
CDR3 DNA: TGTGCCAGCAGTGAAGCGCTCTATTTAGCTTCCCCCGGAAGAACTTACGAGCAGTACTTC
CDR3 protein: CASSEALYLASPGRTYEQYF

clone size: .
J gene: TRBJ2-2
V gene: TRBV4-3
D gene: TRBD1
CDR3 DNA: TGCGCCAGCAGCCAAGCGCGGGACAGGGGGTCTGGTGGGGAGCTGTTTTTT
CDR3 protein: CASSQARDRGSGGELFF

clone size: .
J gene: TRBJ1-6
V gene: TRBV28
D gene: .
CDR3 DNA: TGTGCCAGCAGTTTAAGGGGGAGGAATTCACCCCTCCACTTT
CDR3 protein: CASSLRGRNSPLHF

clone size: .
J gene: TRBJ2-5
V gene: TRBV4-1
D gene: .
CDR3 DNA: TGCGCCAGCAGCCAAGTCGGACTTACCCAGTACTTC
CDR3 protein: CASSQVGLTQYF

clone size: .
J gene: TRBJ2-7
V gene: TRBV30
D gene: .
CDR3 DNA: TGTGCCTGGTCGGGCCTTTCCTACGAGCAGTACTTC
CDR3 protein: CAWSGLSYEQYF